This TCR beta chain stems from a study of blood T cell repertoires in COVID-19. Whole-study context: Sources were T cells, B-cell-depleted T cells, or PBMCs; the material itself was cDNA or gDNA.

Losses at the gene ends were 6 bases for V and 3 bases for J; bases not matched to a gene: 10. Germline lookup yields CDR1 MDHEN and CDR2 SYDVKM. This CDR3 has 15 amino acids. The authors' processing: Estimates of nucleated cell counts were drawn from the amplification of reference gene primers. Sequenced by immunoSEQ multiplex PCR; TCRdb stores in-frame clones only, minus some. V and J calls and clone size are given by that table; D and trimming were obtained from the DNA. The repertoire holds 150,000 to 250,000 clones, with roughly three quarters as singletons. This clone occurred a few times. Sequenced sample: peripheral blood. The chain joins TRBV28 to TRBJ1-2, with 7 bases that match TRBD1. The sequence was obtained from a woman between 35 and 50 years old with COVID-19, enrolled during active disease. The CDR3 region is CASRGRDSFYYGYTF. For the CDR3, the DNA is TGTGCCAGCAGAGGACGGGACAGCTTTTACTATGGCTACACCTTC.